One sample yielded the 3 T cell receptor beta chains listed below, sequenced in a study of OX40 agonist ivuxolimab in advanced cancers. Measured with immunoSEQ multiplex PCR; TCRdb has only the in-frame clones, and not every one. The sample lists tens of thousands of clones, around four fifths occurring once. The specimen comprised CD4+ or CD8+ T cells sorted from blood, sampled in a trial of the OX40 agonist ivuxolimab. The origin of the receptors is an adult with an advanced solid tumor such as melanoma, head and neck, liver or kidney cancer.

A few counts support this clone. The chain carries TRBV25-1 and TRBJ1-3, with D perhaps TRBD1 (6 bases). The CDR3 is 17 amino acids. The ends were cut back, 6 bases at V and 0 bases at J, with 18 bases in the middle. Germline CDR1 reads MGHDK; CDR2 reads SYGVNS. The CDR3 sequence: CASSATRGVLSGNTIYF. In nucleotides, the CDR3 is TGTGCCAGCAGCGCCACGAGGGGGGTACTCTCTGGAAACACCATATATTTT.

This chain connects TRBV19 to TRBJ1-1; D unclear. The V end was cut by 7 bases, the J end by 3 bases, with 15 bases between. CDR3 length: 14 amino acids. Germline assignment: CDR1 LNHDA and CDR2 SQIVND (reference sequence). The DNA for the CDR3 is TGTGCCAGTACCGCCGTGGCCGGGGACACTGAAGCTTTCTTT. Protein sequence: CASTAVAGDTEAFF.

The CDR3 DNA reads TGTGCCATCAGGACCGGGACAGGGAGCACCGGGGAGCTGTTTTTT. It yields the protein CAIRTGTGSTGELFF. The chain couples TRBV10-3 to TRBJ2-2, with 9 bases matching TRBD1. The V gene's germline CDR1 is ENHRY and CDR2 SYGVKD. CDR3 length: 15 residues. Trimming removed 6 bases from V and 4 bases from J; junction bases left unmatched: 6.